The 8 T cell receptor beta chains reported below all come from one sample, sequenced in a study of T cell responses to AZD1222 COVID-19 vaccine. Measured with immunoSEQ multiplex PCR; TCRdb has only the in-frame clones, and not every one. The repertoire has 150,000 to 200,000 clones, roughly 94% of them found once; the top ten carry roughly 5.6%. The sequences come from peripheral blood, collected 28 days after the second AZD1222 dose. The origin of the receptors is an adult who received the AZD1222 COVID-19 vaccine.

This chain joins TRBV7-2 and TRBJ2-2, with D maybe TRBD2 (6 bases). The V gene lost 7 bases and the J gene lost 4 bases, with 13 bases spanning the gap. CDR1 and CDR2 (germline): SGHTA, FQGNSA. CDR3 size: 14 residues. CDR3 sequence reads: CASNGGPSTGELFF. The DNA of the CDR3 is TGTGCCAGCAACGGAGGGCCGAGCACCGGGGAGCTGTTTTTT.

The chain joins TRBV19 to TRBJ1-1, with D perhaps matching TRBD1 (5 bases). Trimming left V 5 bases short and J 4 bases short, with 8 bases between. Looked up from germline, CDR1 is LNHDA and CDR2 is SQIVND (reference sequence). This CDR3 region has 12 residues. Written as DNA, the CDR3 is TGTGCCAGTAGTCAGGGTCGCACTGAAGCTTTCTTT. Its translation: CASSQGRTEAFF. Variable domain in full (rest from reference TRBV19 and TRBJ1-1): DGGITQSPKYLFRKEGQNVTLSCEQNLNHDAMYWYRQDPGQGLRLIYYSQIVNDFQKGDIAEGYSVSREKKESFPLTVTSAQKNPTAFYLCASSQGRTEAFFGQGTRLTVV.

The V and J genes are TRBV4-3 and TRBJ1-5, with TRBD1 matching 8 bases. CDR3 size: 16 residues. V lost 0 bases and J lost 5; bases outside the gene matches: 6. Germline lookup yields CDR1 LGHNA and CDR2 YSLEER. The CDR3 loop reads CASSQDTQGDHQPQHF. In DNA, the CDR3 is TGCGCCAGCAGCCAAGATACACAGGGGGACCATCAGCCCCAGCATTTT.

This chain uses TRBV27 with TRBJ2-5; a weak D match, TRBD2 (6 bases). This CDR3 is 13 amino acids long. Looked up from germline, CDR1 is MNHEY and CDR2 is SMNVEV (reference sequence). V was cut by 10 bases and J by 4 bases, with 16 bases left in between. The CDR3 loop reads CATRESFAETQYF. In DNA form, the CDR3 reads TGTGCCACCCGGGAGAGTTTTGCAGAGACCCAGTACTTC.

The chain combines TRBV2 with TRBJ2-4; D perhaps matches TRBD2 (6 bases). V lost 2 bases, J lost 0 bases, and 11 bases lay in between. CDR3 length: 16 residues. From germline, CDR1 is SNHLY and CDR2 FYNNEI. CDR3 DNA: TGTGCCAGCAGTGAAAGGATGGGGGGAGCCAAAAACATTCAGTACTTC. Amino acid sequence: CASSERMGGAKNIQYF.

This clone has a single count. The chain couples TRBV30 to TRBJ1-5, with D tentatively TRBD1 (5 bases). The CDR3 has 13 residues. The germline V gene has CDR1 GTSNPN and CDR2 SVGIG (reference sequence). The ends were cut back, 2 bases at V and 7 bases at J, with 12 bases in the middle. This CDR3 reads CAWSRSGGQPQHF. The CDR3 DNA reads TGTGCCTGGAGTAGGTCTGGGGGGCAGCCCCAGCATTTT.

The gene calls are TRBV5-8 and TRBJ1-1; a possible D gene is TRBD1 (6 bases). The length of the CDR3 is 13 residues. From germline, CDR1 is SGHTS and CDR2 YDEGEE. Trimming pared 2 bases from V and 4 bases from J, leaving 9 bases between. The CDR3 region is CASSLTGPTEAFF. The CDR3 DNA follows: TGTGCCAGCAGCTTAACAGGGCCCACTGAAGCTTTCTTT.

The gene calls are TRBV29-1 and TRBJ2-5, with 8 bases that match TRBD1. V was pared by 6 bases and J by 7 bases, with 13 bases of the junction left unmatched. This CDR3 region has 14 residues. Germline V lookup: CDR1 SQVTM, CDR2 ANQGSEA. The CDR3 spells CSVRGQGALGTQYF. The CDR3 coding sequence is TGCAGCGTCCGAGGGCAGGGGGCCTTAGGGACCCAGTACTTC. Full variable domain (missing parts from reference TRBV29-1 and TRBJ2-5): SAVISQKPSRDICQRGTSLTIQCQVDSQVTMMFWYRQQPGQSLTLIATANQGSEATYESGFVIDKFPISRPNLTFSTLTVSNMSPEDSSIYLCSVRGQGALGTQYFGPGTRLLVL.